This TCR beta chain was captured in a study of shared clonotypes between healthy human individuals. Study-level points and caveats: Four donors held around 5% of naive CD4 clonotypes in common. Rarefaction curves obtained for sorted subsets showed sequencing incomplete despite large depth. Limited genetic and exposure-history diversity came from having few donors.

Comments on this clone: Its antigen is still unknown.

Measured with immunoSEQ multiplex PCR; TCRdb has only the in-frame clones, and not every one. The table has 2 million to 2.5 million clones, over 85% seen once. The source is a young man in good health. Some clones in this sample may be carry-over from other donors' samples. Specimen: naive CD4+ T cells from PBMCs. This sample's subset: CD45RA+ positively selected.

CDR3: CASSFTGAVETQYF. In nucleotides, the CDR3 is TGCGCCAGCAGCTTCACAGGGGCGGTGGAGACCCAGTACTTC. This chain links TRBV5-1 with TRBJ2-5, with 7 positions matching TRBD1. The trim removed 2 bases at V and 5 bases at J, leaving 6 bases unmatched. Germline assignment: CDR1 SGHRS and CDR2 YFSETQ. CDR3 length equals 14 residues.